Listed below are T cell receptor beta chains from one sample, sequenced in a study of blood T cell repertoires in COVID-19. Assay: immunoSEQ multiplex PCR; the TCRdb copy retains only in-frame clones and omits some. The repertoire holds around 95,000 clones, with approximately 81% as singletons. The specimen sequenced was peripheral blood. The receptors shown here come from a woman older than 75 with acute or convalescent COVID-19. Each CDR3 is given with its conserved first and last residue. A D gene is named only where the DNA matches it firmly. Some rows have no size entry. The others give once, few or many, or a class for an expanded clone.

clone size,V gene,J gene,D gene,CDR3 DNA,CDR3 protein
-,TRBV15,TRBJ2-1,TRBD2,TGTGCCACCAGAGGGACTAGCGGCTACAATGAGCAGTTCTTC,CATRGTSGYNEQFF
-,TRBV2,TRBJ1-5,TRBD1,TGTGCCAGCAAATCGGACAGGGGAAGCAATCAGCCCCAGCATTTT,CASKSDRGSNQPQHF
once,TRBV6-5,TRBJ2-1,TRBD2,TGTGCCAGCAGTTACTCACTAGCGGGGGGGCCCTATGAGCAGTTCTTC,CASSYSLAGGPYEQFF
-,TRBV2,TRBJ2-1,-,TGTGCCAGCAGTGAACGGCAGGTGAATGAGCAGTTCTTC,CASSERQVNEQFF
once,TRBV5-5,TRBJ1-4,-,TGTGCCAGCAGCCAGGTACAGGTTAATGAAAAACTGTTTTTT,CASSQVQVNEKLFF
-,TRBV9,TRBJ2-3,TRBD2,TGTGCCAGCAGCGCTCCTGGAGGACTAGCGGGGGGGCCAGATACGCAGTATTTT,CASSAPGGLAGGPDTQYF
-,TRBV5-4,TRBJ2-1,TRBD1,TGTGCCAGCAGCTCGTCTCGGGACAGGGTGAATGAGCAGTTCTTC,CASSSSRDRVNEQFF
-,TRBV15,TRBJ1-2,-,TGTGCCACCAGCAGAGATAGGCAGGGAAAGGGCTACACCTTC,CATSRDRQGKGYTF
-,TRBV5-4,TRBJ2-2,TRBD2,TGTGCCAGCAGCGAGGAGCGGGGCCCGGGAACCGGGGAGCTGTTTTTT,CASSEERGPGTGELFF
-,TRBV5-1,TRBJ2-3,TRBD2,TGCGCCAGCAGAGCGAGCGGGGGGGCTGGCGATACGCAGTATTTT,CASRASGGAGDTQYF